One and the same sample provided the 21 T cell receptor beta chains below, sequenced in a study of T-cell memory formation after mild COVID-19. TCRdb redid the calling of the 5' RACE reads with MiXCR, one entry per CDR3 protein. The repertoire includes some 320,000 distinct CDR3 sequences, around 15% of them detected once, and 20% to 25% sits in the top ten. The sample consisted of PBMCs or a T cell subset sorted from them (not recorded which). Receptor source: a man aged 18 to 30 who had mild COVID-19 (a few samples of this study predate the infection). Cell type and time point are not known.

The rearrangement joins TRBV30 to TRBJ1-1; D is uncertain. The CDR3 has 13 residues. Germline values: CDR1 GTSNPN, CDR2 SVGIG (reference sequence). V lost 2 bases and J lost 3, with 10 bases in between. CDR3 in amino acids: CAWSPGYDTEAFF. The CDR3 DNA is TGTGCCTGGAGTCCAGGATACGACACTGAAGCTTTCTTT.

The chain links TRBV21-1 to TRBJ2-5; the table's D call, TRBD1, was not checked against the DNA. TRBV21-1 is tagged as a pseudogene. The CDR3 is 15 residues long. The CDR3 DNA is TGTGCCAGCAGCAAAGCTGGGGGGGTCGGGGAGACCCAGTACTTC. This sequence encodes CASSKAGGVGETQYF.

The V call is TRBV3-1, the J call TRBJ1-6; no clear D gene. V lost 1 base and J lost 7, with 8 bases in between. CDR3 length equals 14 residues. The germline CDR1 and CDR2 sequences are LGHDT and YNNKEL (reference sequence). CDR3 bases: TGTGCCAGCAGCCAAGGGACCACCAATTCACCCCTCCACTTT. As protein: CASSQGTTNSPLHF.

The chain employs TRBV6-5 and TRBJ2-7; TRBD1 or TRBD2 may be the D gene (6 bases each). V was shortened by 0 bases and J by 0 bases, with 12 bases between the two germline ends. The CDR3 is 16 amino acids. Germline V gene lookup returns CDR1 MNHEY and CDR2 SVGAGI. Here the CDR3 reads CASSYSEWGASYEQYF. The CDR3 nucleotides are TGTGCCAGCAGTTACTCAGAGTGGGGGGCCTCCTACGAGCAGTACTTC.

The chain carries TRBV7-9 and TRBJ1-1, with TRBD1 matching over 9 bases. CDR3 length: 14 residues. With V trimmed by 11 bases and J by 5 bases, 12 bases remained unmatched. Germline V gives CDR1 SEHNR, CDR2 FQNEAQ (reference sequence). The CDR3: CAAAEPGTGTEAFF. The CDR3 DNA sequence: TGTGCCGCCGCCGAACCCGGGACAGGGACTGAAGCTTTCTTT.

This clonotype was recorded a few times. The J gene is TRBJ2-3, the V gene TRBV7-2; the match to TRBD2 covers 11 bases. Looked up from germline, CDR1 is SGHTA and CDR2 is FQGNSA. J lost 5 bases, V lost 2 bases, and 12 bases had no gene match. The CDR3 has 18 amino acids. DNA of the CDR3: TGTGCCAGCAGCTTAAGTTGGGCTAGCGGGGGGAGGGGAGATACGCAGTATTTT. This encodes CASSLSWASGGRGDTQYF.

The chain employs TRBV12-3 or TRBV12-4 and TRBJ1-2; D remains ambiguous. V was trimmed by 3 bases and J by 5 bases, leaving 10 bases between them. This CDR3 contains 13 residues. The CDR3 reads CASSLLGRYGYTF. The CDR3 region has the DNA TGTGCCAGCAGTTTGCTCGGGCGATATGGCTACACCTTC.

This clonotype has only a few counts. The chain is built from TRBV5-1 and TRBJ1-6, with TRBD1 matching over 9 bases. In germline, CDR1 is SGHRS, CDR2 YFSETQ. CDR3 size: 15 residues. The junction had 1 base not matched to a gene; V was cut back by 0 bases and J by 6 bases. CDR3 in amino acids: CASSLGGQGNSPLHF. The CDR3, as DNA: TGCGCCAGCAGCTTGGGGGGACAGGGTAATTCACCCCTCCACTTT. Based on the CDR3 plus reference TRBV5-1 and TRBJ1-6, the full variable domain is KAGVTQTPRYLIKTRGQQVTLSCSPISGHRSVSWYQQTPGQGLQFLFEYFSETQRNKGNFPGRFSGRQFSNSRSEMNVSTLELGDSALYLCASSLGGQGNSPLHFGNGTRLTVT.

There are a few counts of this clonotype. The V and J genes are TRBV2 and TRBJ2-3; D not certain. The CDR3 spans 14 residues. V lost 5 bases and J 2 bases, leaving 11 bases between the germline ends. Germline V lookup: CDR1 SNHLY, CDR2 FYNNEI. CDR3 sequence (DNA): TGTGCCAGCAGTCCCCAAATTCTCACAGATACGCAGTATTTT. Residues: CASSPQILTDTQYF.

The rearrangement joins TRBV20-1 to TRBJ1-1; D might be TRBD1 (5 bases). The CDR3 has 13 residues. CDR1 is DFQATT and CDR2 is SNEGSKA in the germline V gene (reference sequence). The V end was cut by 5 bases, the J end by 0 bases, with 10 bases between. The CDR3: CSALEGLNTEAFF. The CDR3 nucleotides read TGCAGTGCTCTCGAGGGACTGAACACTGAAGCTTTCTTT.

The V gene is TRBV6-1, the J gene TRBJ2-2; TRBD1 is a possible D gene (6 bases). CDR3 length: 16 residues. V lost 5 bases to trimming and J lost 2 bases, with 15 bases between them. Germline V lookup: CDR1 MNHNS, CDR2 SASEGT. CDR3 amino acids: CASSTGTTLNTGELFF. CDR3 nucleotide sequence: TGTGCCAGCAGTACCGGGACAACATTAAACACCGGGGAGCTGTTTTTT.

The V gene is TRBV25-1, the J gene TRBJ2-7; 8 bases agree with TRBD1. The CDR3 loop spans 13 amino acids. From germline, CDR1 is MGHDK and CDR2 SYGVNS. V lost 5 bases, J lost 7 bases, and 7 bases stayed unmatched. The DNA for the CDR3 is TGTGCCAGCAGTCCCAATGGGGACAGGGAGCAGTACGTC. Protein sequence: CASSPNGDREQYV.

This clonotype was detected ten times or more. The chain recombines TRBV4-3 with TRBJ1-1, with a weak D call TRBD1 (5 bases). Trimming pared 2 bases from V and 5 bases from J, leaving 9 bases between. There are 13 residues in the CDR3. Looked up from germline, CDR1 is LGHNA and CDR2 is YSLEER. The DNA of the CDR3 is TGCGCCAGCAGCCAAAACAGGCAAACTGAAGCTTTCTTT. It is translated as CASSQNRQTEAFF.

V usage is TRBV6-5 and J usage is TRBJ2-1, with 7 nucleotides matching TRBD2. The CDR3 is 15 residues long. The germline CDR1 and CDR2 sequences are MNHEY and SVGAGI. The V segment lost 6 bases and the J segment 5 bases; nucleotides outside the gene matches: 10. The CDR3, as DNA: TGTGCCAGCAGAAGTGGGGGGGTCGGCAACAATGAGCAGTTCTTC. It specifies CASRSGGVGNNEQFF.

This clonotype was seen many times. V gene TRBV7-2 combines with J gene TRBJ1-4; TRBD1 agrees at 9 bases. Germline values: CDR1 SGHTA, CDR2 FQGNSA. The CDR3 totals 14 residues. The junction had 6 bases not matched to a gene; V was cut back by 5 bases and J by 8 bases. The CDR3 DNA follows: TGTGCCAGCAGCCGGGGACAGGGAAGCGAAAAACTGTTTTTT. Protein product: CASSRGQGSEKLFF.

The CDR3 here is CATPEGIQGGVGETQYF. The CDR3, as DNA: TGTGCCACTCCCGAGGGGATACAGGGAGGCGTCGGGGAGACCCAGTACTTC. The chain has TRBV7-9 and TRBJ2-5; D might be TRBD1 or TRBD2, each matching 6 bases. Germline V gives CDR1 SEHNR, CDR2 FQNEAQ (reference sequence). The CDR3 spans 17 residues. Trimming cost V 10 bases and J 5 bases, with 29 bases left between them.

This clonotype came up a few times. V gene TRBV20-1 combines with J gene TRBJ1-1, with TRBD1 as a possible D gene (6 bases). Trimming removed 2 bases from V and 0 bases from J, with 13 bases in between. Germline V CDR1 and CDR2: DFQATT, SNEGSKA (reference sequence). CDR3 length: 15 residues. The CDR3 coding sequence is TGCAGTGCTAGACCGGGGGGCTGGATGAACACTGAAGCTTTCTTT. Residues: CSARPGGWMNTEAFF.

There are a few counts of this clonotype. V is TRBV15 and J is TRBJ1-1; D uncertain. There are 14 residues in the CDR3. Germline V gives CDR1 LNHNV, CDR2 YYDKDF (reference sequence). V shed 3 bases and J shed 1 base, with 9 bases lying between them. This CDR3 is CATSRGIPNTEAFF. The CDR3 DNA is TGTGCCACCAGCAGGGGCATACCGAACACTGAAGCTTTCTTT.

The V call is TRBV10-2, the J call TRBJ1-2, with unresolved D. Germline CDR1 reads WSHSY; CDR2 reads SAAADI. The CDR3 is 13 residues long. Trimming shortened V by 4 bases and J by 4 bases, and 10 bases separated the two germline ends. The CDR3 here is CASSVGRPYGYTF. CDR3 nucleotides: TGCGCCAGCAGTGTTGGCAGACCCTATGGCTACACCTTC.

The DNA of the CDR3 is TGTGCCAGCAGGCTGGGACAGCCGAACACCGGGGAGCTGTTTTTT. It is translated as CASRLGQPNTGELFF. This chain connects TRBV6-5 to TRBJ2-2; 7 bases are a match to TRBD1. The CDR3 contains 15 residues. Trimming removed 6 bases from V and 0 bases from J; junction bases left unmatched: 4. Per germline, CDR1 MNHEY and CDR2 SVGAGI.

The chain has TRBV7-2 and TRBJ2-2, with 10 bases matching TRBD2. J lost 3 bases, V lost 5 bases, and 6 bases had no gene match. The CDR3 loop spans 16 amino acids. Germline CDR1 is SGHTA and CDR2 is FQGNSA. The CDR3 sequence is CASSTPSGGYTGELFF. The CDR3 DNA follows: TGTGCCAGCAGCACACCTAGCGGGGGATACACCGGGGAGCTGTTTTTT. The full variable domain, completed using reference TRBV7-2 and TRBJ2-2, is GAGVSQSPSNKVTEKGKDVELRCDPISGHTALYWYRQSLGQGLEFLIYFQGNSAPDKSGLPSDRFSAERTGGSVSTLTIQRTQQEDSAVYLCASSTPSGGYTGELFFGEGSRLTVL.